These 32 T cell receptor beta chains share one sample of origin, sequenced in a study of blood T cell repertoires in COVID-19. Profiling relied on immunoSEQ multiplex PCR, and the TCRdb table lists in-frame clones only, not all of them. The sample yields about 64,000 clones, more than 75% seen once. The sequencing input was peripheral blood. The receptors come from a man at least 80 years old with acute or convalescent COVID-19.

The rearrangement joins TRBV5-8 to TRBJ1-5, with 8 positions matching TRBD1. The CDR3 consists of 15 residues. Germline V lookup: CDR1 SGHTS, CDR2 YDEGEE. V was pared by 4 bases and J by 2 bases, with 5 bases of the junction left unmatched. CDR3 coding DNA: TGTGCCAGCAGCAGGGGACAGGTCGGCAATCAGCCCCAGCATTTT. Its translation is CASSRGQVGNQPQHF.

The chain recombines TRBV30 with TRBJ1-6; no clear D gene. Trimming took 0 bases from V and 13 from J, leaving 10 bases between them. Germline values: CDR1 GTSNPN, CDR2 SVGIG (reference sequence). The CDR3 spans 12 residues. The CDR3 DNA is TGTGCCTGGAGTGTGTCCGGGAGTCCCCTCCACTTT. Its translation: CAWSVSGSPLHF.

This chain uses TRBV6-5 with TRBJ1-5; D possibly corresponds to TRBD1 (5 bases). The length of the CDR3 is 12 residues. Germline CDR1 reads MNHEY; CDR2 reads SVGAGI. V lost 6 bases and J lost 6, with 9 bases in between. This CDR3 reads CASRTGSQPQHF. CDR3 in DNA: TGTGCCAGCAGAACAGGCAGTCAGCCCCAGCATTTT.

This chain links TRBV5-1 with TRBJ2-2; 7 positions match TRBD1. The CDR3 loop spans 15 amino acids. Trimming cost V 0 bases and J 4 bases; bases outside gene matches: 3. Germline lookup yields CDR1 SGHRS and CDR2 YFSETQ. The CDR3 region has the DNA TGCGCCAGCAGCTTGGAGACAGGGCGCACCGGGGAGCTGTTTTTT. It yields the protein CASSLETGRTGELFF.

This chain joins TRBV3-1 (or the pseudogene TRBV3-2) and TRBJ1-4; D is unclear. V lost 3 bases and J 4 bases, leaving 9 bases between the germline ends. Germline V gene data show CDR1 as LGHDT and CDR2 as YNNKEL (reference sequence). The CDR3 runs to 14 residues. The CDR3 reads CASSHGSNNEKLFF. CDR3 coding DNA: TGTGCCAGCAGCCACGGGTCAAATAATGAAAAACTGTTTTTT.

J is TRBJ2-5 and V is TRBV12-5, with D hard to call. CDR1 is LGHNT, CDR2 FRNRAP, per germline. Trimming took 0 bases from V and 5 from J, leaving 13 bases between them. This CDR3 spans 15 amino acids. Here the CDR3 reads CASGLVPHLGETQYF. DNA of the CDR3: TGTGCTAGTGGTTTGGTACCACACCTCGGGGAGACCCAGTACTTC.

This clone occurred a few times. The chain links TRBV5-1 to TRBJ1-3, with D possibly being TRBD1 (5 bases). CDR3 length: 15 residues. Germline V gene sequence: CDR1 SGHRS, CDR2 YFSETQ. Trimming took off 0 bases at V and 4 bases at J, with 11 bases between the two ends. CDR3 in amino acids: CASSLVAGSGNTIYF. CDR3 DNA: TGCGCCAGCAGCTTGGTTGCAGGGTCCGGAAACACCATATATTTT.

This clone was counted between two and nine times. The chain is built from TRBV19 and TRBJ1-4, with 10 bases that match TRBD1. The CDR3 is 16 amino acids. CDR1 and CDR2 from the germline V gene are LNHDA and SQIVND (reference sequence). V trimming: 6 bases; J trimming: 7 bases; junction bases outside the gene matches: 11. The CDR3 coding sequence is TGTGCCAGTAGAGGGGACAGGGGCGGAGGAGGTGAAAAACTGTTTTTT. The encoded protein is CASRGDRGGGGEKLFF.

This clone was counted only a few times. The chain employs TRBV3-1 (or the pseudogene TRBV3-2) and TRBJ1-4; TRBD1 matches 9 bases. This CDR3 region has 16 residues. From germline, CDR1 is LGHDT and CDR2 YNNKEL (reference sequence). The trim removed 3 bases at V and 6 bases at J, leaving 8 bases unmatched. CDR3 sequence: CASSHLMGQGDEKLFF. The CDR3, as DNA: TGTGCCAGCAGCCACTTAATGGGACAGGGTGATGAAAAACTGTTTTTT.

This chain joins TRBV11-2 and TRBJ1-1; D remains unclear. Trimming shortened V by 4 bases and J by 2 bases, and 14 bases separated the two germline ends. Germline V gene lookup returns CDR1 SGHAT and CDR2 FQNNGV. The CDR3 is 15 amino acids. CDR3 in amino acids: CASSSPRRSNTEAFF. The DNA for the CDR3 is TGTGCCAGCAGCTCCCCCCGCAGATCCAACACTGAAGCTTTCTTT.

The chain employs TRBV2 and TRBJ2-7, with TRBD1 identical over 8 bases. The CDR3 has 13 amino acids. Losses at the gene ends were 6 bases for V and 4 bases for J; bases not matched to a gene: 5. The germline CDR1 and CDR2 sequences are SNHLY and FYNNEI. This CDR3 reads CASSLRGLYEQYF. CDR3 DNA: TGTGCCAGCAGCCTCAGGGGGCTGTACGAGCAGTACTTC.

The rearrangement joins TRBV12-3 or TRBV12-4 to TRBJ1-2; D remains unclear. V shed 6 bases and J shed 6 bases, with 14 bases lying between them. The CDR3 length is 13 residues. The CDR3: CASSRGFFHGYTF. For the CDR3, the DNA is TGTGCCAGCAGCCGCGGTTTTTTTCATGGCTACACCTTC.

This clone was detected once. V usage is TRBV7-2 and J usage is TRBJ2-1, with 11 nucleotides matching TRBD2. Losses at the gene ends were 7 bases for V and 7 bases for J; bases not matched to a gene: 9. The germline CDR1 and CDR2 sequences are SGHTA and FQGNSA. The CDR3 extends over 15 amino acids. The CDR3 bases are TGTGCCAGCACCCAACTAGCGGGGGCTGGAAATGAGCAGTTCTTC. This gives the protein CASTQLAGAGNEQFF.

This sequence joins TRBV7-6 and TRBJ2-5; 8 bases fit TRBD2. This CDR3 is built from 16 residues. The V gene's germline CDR1 is SGHVS and CDR2 FNYEAQ. The ends lost 3 bases at V and 1 base at J; junction bases unmatched: 7. The CDR3 region is CASSFSSGGGQETQYF. The CDR3 region has the DNA TGTGCCAGCAGCTTCTCAAGCGGGGGAGGCCAAGAGACCCAGTACTTC.

This clone was observed a handful of times. V gene TRBV4-2 combines with J gene TRBJ1-2; possible D gene TRBD1, 6 bases. The V and J ends lost 1 base and 8 bases respectively, with 11 bases between them. The CDR3 consists of 13 residues. The V gene's germline CDR1 is LGHNA and CDR2 YNFKEQ. Here the CDR3 DNA reads TGTGCCAGCAGCCAAGTAGGGGGGGGCGGCTACACCTTC. Translated: CASSQVGGGGYTF.

This clone has only one observation. The chain carries TRBV5-1 and TRBJ1-2; D gene unclear. CDR1 is SGHRS, CDR2 YFSETQ, per germline. Trimming took 0 bases from V and 5 from J, leaving 17 bases between them. This CDR3 is built from 16 residues. The CDR3 DNA reads as TGCGCCAGCAGCTTGGTCTTGGGTGGGCAGCAATATGGCTACACCTTC. Its translation is CASSLVLGGQQYGYTF.

The V and J genes are TRBV2 and TRBJ1-2; 9 bases line up with TRBD1. This CDR3 spans 15 amino acids. The germline CDR1 and CDR2 sequences are SNHLY and FYNNEI. After removal of 6 bases from V and 4 bases from J, the junction contained 9 bases not matched to a gene. The CDR3 spells CASRSQGAGRYGYTF. Written as DNA, the CDR3 is TGTGCCAGCAGGTCACAGGGGGCAGGACGCTATGGCTACACCTTC.

The DNA for the CDR3 is TGTGCCAGCAGTGAGGGGGGCCGGGACAGACCCTACAATGAGCAGTTCTTC. Translation gives CASSEGGRDRPYNEQFF. The gene calls are TRBV6-1 and TRBJ2-1; maybe TRBD1 (7 bases). The CDR3 has 17 amino acids. Trimming left V 3 bases short and J 2 bases short, with 17 bases between. Germline V CDR1 and CDR2: MNHNS, SASEGT.

V is TRBV11-3 and J is TRBJ2-7; D is possibly TRBD1 (6 bases). V dropped 5 bases and J dropped 2 bases, with 16 bases sitting between them. Germline V gene lookup returns CDR1 SGHNT and CDR2 YENEEA. The CDR3 totals 15 residues. The CDR3 nucleotides read TGTGCCAGCAGCAAAACGGACAGAGCCACCTACGAGCAGTACTTC. Translation gives CASSKTDRATYEQYF.

The rearrangement uses TRBV6-6 and TRBJ2-2; D possibly corresponds to TRBD2 (5 bases). Trimming pared 4 bases from V and 4 bases from J, leaving 13 bases between. This CDR3 region has 15 residues. Germline V gene sequence: CDR1 MNHNY, CDR2 SVGAGI (reference sequence). CDR3: CASSLVPEGTGELFF. In DNA, the CDR3 is TGTGCCAGCAGTTTGGTACCCGAGGGCACCGGGGAGCTGTTTTTT.

The gene calls are TRBV10-2 and TRBJ2-7; 11 bases line up with TRBD1. Germline loops: CDR1 WSHSY, CDR2 SAAADI. The V gene end was trimmed by 6 bases and the J gene end by 2 bases; junction bases not matched to a gene: 3. The CDR3 sequence is 14 residues long. The CDR3 is CASSKGQGAYEQYF. The CDR3 nucleotides read TGCGCCAGCAGCAAGGGACAGGGGGCCTACGAGCAGTACTTC.

This chain uses TRBV10-3 with TRBJ1-6; 10 bases map to TRBD1. V lost 4 bases and J lost 9; bases outside the gene matches: 3. The length of the CDR3 is 14 residues. The germline V gene has CDR1 ENHRY and CDR2 SYGVKD. For the CDR3, the DNA is TGTGCCATCAGTGGGGGACAGGGGACTTCACCCCTCCACTTT. Translating it yields CAISGGQGTSPLHF.

The chain combines TRBV6-6 with TRBJ1-4; 11 bases line up with TRBD1. Per germline, CDR1 MNHNY and CDR2 SVGAGI (reference sequence). This CDR3 has 16 amino acids. V trimming: 6 bases; J trimming: 8 bases; junction bases outside the gene matches: 11. The CDR3 sequence is CASSQGTGGHDEKLFF. CDR3 DNA: TGTGCCAGCAGCCAAGGGACAGGGGGGCACGACGAAAAACTGTTTTTT.

The chain's CDR3 is CASSESPGGTEAFF. The CDR3 nucleotides read TGTGCCAGCAGTGAATCTCCAGGGGGCACTGAAGCTTTCTTT. V usage is TRBV6-1 and J usage is TRBJ1-1; 7 bases are shared with TRBD1. J lost 4 bases, V lost 2 bases, and 4 bases had no gene match. Germline CDR1 and CDR2: MNHNS and SASEGT. This CDR3 is 14 amino acids long.

This clone was detected a few times. This chain joins TRBV11-3 and TRBJ1-6; D is perhaps TRBD1 (6 bases). V was pared by 0 bases and J by 5 bases, with 11 bases between. The CDR3 consists of 16 residues. Germline V gene data show CDR1 as SGHNT and CDR2 as YENEEA. The CDR3 protein is CASSLDGGGHNSPLHF. The CDR3 DNA sequence: TGTGCCAGCAGCTTAGATGGGGGCGGTCATAATTCACCCCTCCACTTT.

This clone was observed at least ten times. The gene calls are TRBV28 and TRBJ1-5; TRBD1 matches at 7 bases. The V and J ends lost 8 bases and 1 base, in that order; junction bases with no gene match: 5. The CDR3 spans 14 residues. CDR1 is MDHEN and CDR2 is SYDVKM in the germline V gene. CDR3 residues: CASVEGASNQPQHF. CDR3 sequence (DNA): TGTGCCAGCGTTGAGGGGGCAAGCAATCAGCCCCAGCATTTT.

In regard to this clone: The same CDR3 is also encoded by other DNA sequences in this sample. This chain joins TRBV11-3 and TRBJ1-1; no clear D gene. Germline V gives CDR1 SGHNT, CDR2 YENEEA. Trimming took off 3 bases at V and 5 bases at J, with 7 bases between the two ends. This CDR3 is built from 12 residues. CDR3 region: CASSFSRTEAFF. The CDR3 DNA reads TGTGCCAGCAGCTTTTCGCGGACTGAAGCTTTCTTT.

The CDR3 protein is CASSDTGTGDYGYTF. CDR3 sequence (DNA): TGTGCCAGCAGTGACACCGGGACAGGTGACTATGGCTACACCTTC. The J gene is TRBJ1-2, the V gene TRBV6-2 or TRBV6-3; 8 bases agree with TRBD1. Germline V gives CDR1 MNHEY, CDR2 SVGEGT. This CDR3 comprises 15 residues. Trimming removed 5 bases from V and 3 bases from J; junction bases left unmatched: 8.

This clone occurred a few times. The rearrangement joins TRBV6-1 to TRBJ1-2; D is perhaps TRBD1 (5 bases). V was trimmed by 1 base and J by 5 bases, leaving 11 bases between them. CDR1 is MNHNS and CDR2 is SASEGT in the germline V gene. This CDR3 is 14 amino acids long. The CDR3 region has the DNA TGTGCCAGCAGTGAAGATGGGGGGAAGTATGGCTACACCTTC. Protein sequence: CASSEDGGKYGYTF.

The CDR3 region is CASRGQGASYEQYF. The CDR3 coding sequence is TGTGCCAGCAGAGGACAGGGGGCCTCCTACGAGCAGTACTTC. This chain joins TRBV6-5 and TRBJ2-7; TRBD1 aligns across 11 bases. The CDR3 has 14 amino acids. Germline lookup yields CDR1 MNHEY and CDR2 SVGAGI. V shed 6 bases and J 0 bases; nucleotides not matched to a gene: 1.

This clone showed up just a few times. The V and J genes are TRBV29-1 and TRBJ2-1, with 8 bases that match TRBD2. The CDR3 is made up of 12 amino acids. Germline V gives CDR1 SQVTM, CDR2 ANQGSEA. Germline trimming cut 3 bases from V and 6 bases from J; bases unmatched to any gene: 1. The CDR3 reads CSVDAGGNEQFF. DNA for the CDR3: TGCAGCGTTGACGCGGGAGGCAATGAGCAGTTCTTC.

V and J are TRBV28 and TRBJ1-5; 8 bases line up with TRBD1. This CDR3 comprises 16 residues. V shed 4 bases, J shed 9 bases, and the junction held 14 bases outside the gene matches. Germline-derived CDR1 and CDR2 are MDHEN and SYDVKM. Here the CDR3 reads CASSSHRGSRRGPQHF. CDR3 nucleotides: TGTGCCAGCAGTTCCCACAGGGGGAGTAGGCGTGGGCCCCAGCATTTT. Drawing the rest from reference TRBV28 and TRBJ1-5, the complete variable domain is DVKVTQSSRYLVKRTGEKVFLECVQDMDHENMFWYRQDPGLGLRLIYFSYDVKMKEKGDIPEGYSVSREKKERFSLILESASTNQTSMYLCASSSHRGSRRGPQHFGDGTRLSIL.